Following are 30 T cell receptor beta chains from one sample sequenced in a study of T cell responses to AZD1222 COVID-19 vaccine. Libraries were prepared by immunoSEQ multiplex PCR; TCRdb keeps only in-frame clonotypes and omits some of them. Of about 90,000 clones listed, roughly 90% are singletons. Sequences were derived from peripheral blood, sampled 28 days after the second AZD1222 dose. Every receptor here comes from an adult who received the AZD1222 COVID-19 vaccine.

This clone was counted a single time. This chain joins TRBV5-1 and TRBJ1-6; TRBD1 matches at 7 bases. This CDR3 spans 15 amino acids. Germline V gene lookup returns CDR1 SGHRS and CDR2 YFSETQ. V shed 0 bases and J 8 bases; nucleotides not matched to a gene: 5. This CDR3 is CASSLDLQGHSPLHF. The CDR3 region has the DNA TGCGCCAGCAGCTTGGATCTACAGGGGCATTCACCCCTCCACTTT.

V is TRBV6-5 and J is TRBJ2-2, with TRBD1 matching 9 bases. The trim removed 4 bases at V and 3 bases at J, leaving 6 bases unmatched. This CDR3 spans 16 amino acids. CDR1 and CDR2 from the germline V gene are MNHEY and SVGAGI. CDR3 DNA: TGTGCCAGCAGTTCATACAGGGGGCGCGACACCGGGGAGCTGTTTTTT. Translating gives CASSSYRGRDTGELFF.

This clone came up once. The chain joins TRBV5-1 to TRBJ1-1; D ambiguous. Trimming removed 1 base from V and 0 bases from J, with 7 bases in between. CDR1 is SGHRS, CDR2 YFSETQ, per germline. The CDR3 totals 14 residues. The CDR3 DNA follows: TGCGCCAGCAGCTTGCCAACGGTGAACACTGAAGCTTTCTTT. Amino acids: CASSLPTVNTEAFF.

This clone was detected only a few times. The sample has other DNA sequences that encode this CDR3 too. The chain has TRBV28 and TRBJ1-4, with 9 bases fitting TRBD1. This CDR3 has 15 residues. From germline, CDR1 is MDHEN and CDR2 SYDVKM. The ends lost 5 bases at V and 3 bases at J; junction bases unmatched: 4. The CDR3 is CASSPGTGPNEKLFF. For the CDR3, the DNA is TGTGCCAGCAGTCCTGGGACAGGGCCTAATGAAAAACTGTTTTTT.

V and J are TRBV28 and TRBJ1-1; D might be TRBD1 (6 bases). CDR3 length: 14 amino acids. Per germline, CDR1 MDHEN and CDR2 SYDVKM. Trimming shortened V by 3 bases and J by 6 bases, and 14 bases separated the two germline ends. The CDR3 DNA sequence: TGTGCCAGCAGTTTCCTCCGGGGGGCCGCTGAAGCTTTCTTT. It translates to CASSFLRGAAEAFF.

This chain uses TRBV4-1 with TRBJ2-3; 8 nucleotides align to TRBD2. This CDR3 spans 16 amino acids. From germline, CDR1 is MGHRA and CDR2 YSYEKL. With 3 bases clipped from V and 2 bases from J, the junction kept 7 bases outside the gene matches. CDR3 sequence (DNA): TGCGCCAGCAGCCATCTTAGCGGGGCATACACAGATACGCAGTATTTT. Its protein product is CASSHLSGAYTDTQYF.

CDR3 DNA sequence: TGTGCTAGTGACCTAATCCCCCCCCCGGGGCCAGGGGCCAACGTCCTGACTTTC. Its protein is CASDLIPPPGPGANVLTF. V and J are TRBV12-5 and TRBJ2-6; perhaps D is TRBD1 or TRBD2 (5 bases each). CDR3 length: 18 amino acids. V lost 7 bases and J 4 bases, leaving 23 bases between the germline ends. Germline-derived CDR1 and CDR2 are LGHNT and FRNRAP.

V and J are TRBV20-1 and TRBJ2-5; D remains unclear. This CDR3 is built from 11 residues. V lost 7 bases and J lost 5, with 11 bases in between. CDR1 is DFQATT, CDR2 SNEGSKA, per germline (reference sequence). CDR3 nucleotide sequence: TGCAGTGTTAGGACGGTCGAGACCCAGTACTTC. The encoded protein is CSVRTVETQYF.

This chain links TRBV6-5 with TRBJ1-5; the D is unclear. V was clipped by 4 bases and J by 5 bases, with 15 bases between them. Germline-derived CDR1 and CDR2 are MNHEY and SVGAGI. This CDR3 contains 15 residues. The CDR3 here is CASSSMEQWDQPQHF. The CDR3 bases are TGTGCCAGCAGTTCAATGGAACAGTGGGATCAGCCCCAGCATTTT.

The chain is built from TRBV6-6 and TRBJ1-1, with unresolved D. The V and J ends lost 7 bases and 1 base respectively, with 16 bases between them. The CDR3 spans 15 residues. Germline V lookup: CDR1 MNHNY, CDR2 SVGAGI (reference sequence). The CDR3 DNA reads as TGTGCCAGCATCTCGAGGGAAGATTGGAACACTGAAGCTTTCTTT. Translating it yields CASISREDWNTEAFF.

This clone was observed a handful of times. The CDR3 coding sequence is TGTGCCAGCTCACTTGGGGCTAGCGGAGCGTCCTACAATGAGCAGTTCTTC. It encodes CASSLGASGASYNEQFF. V usage is TRBV18 and J usage is TRBJ2-1; 7 positions agree with TRBD2. V was pared by 4 bases and J by 1 base, with 10 bases of the junction left unmatched. The CDR3 runs to 17 residues. Looked up from germline, CDR1 is KGHSH and CDR2 is LQKENI. Full variable domain (missing parts from reference TRBV18 and TRBJ2-1): NAGVMQNPRHLVRRRGQEARLRCSPMKGHSHVYWYRQLPEEGLKFMVYLQKENIIDESGMPKERFSAEFPKEGPSILRIQQVVRGDSAAYFCASSLGASGASYNEQFFGPGTRLTVL.

This chain links TRBV7-2 with TRBJ2-7; D might be TRBD1 (5 bases). This CDR3 comprises 14 residues. The germline V gene encodes CDR1 SGHTA and CDR2 FQGNSA. With 5 bases removed from V and 6 bases from J, the gap between germline ends came to 17 bases. This CDR3 reads CASSPRTQGTEQYF. Here the CDR3 DNA reads TGTGCCAGCAGCCCCCGTACTCAGGGTACCGAGCAGTACTTC.

The J gene is TRBJ2-4, the V gene TRBV7-6; D gene ambiguous. The CDR3 loop spans 16 amino acids. The ends were cut back, 1 base at V and 0 bases at J, with 10 bases in the middle. Looked up from germline, CDR1 is SGHVS and CDR2 is FNYEAQ. CDR3 amino acids: CASSLERFLAKNIQYF. For the CDR3, the DNA is TGTGCCAGCAGCTTAGAGAGGTTTCTAGCCAAAAACATTCAGTACTTC. Together with reference TRBV7-6 and TRBJ2-4, the CDR3 gives the full variable domain: GAGVSQSPRYKVTKRGQDVALRCDPISGHVSLYWYRQALGQGPEFLTYFNYEAQQDKSGLPNDRFSAERPEGSISTLTIQRTEQRDSAMYRCASSLERFLAKNIQYFGAGTRLSVL.

The chain employs TRBV28 and TRBJ2-7, with D hard to call. V shed 8 bases and J shed 7 bases, with 24 bases lying between them. The CDR3 runs to 15 residues. Looked up from germline, CDR1 is MDHEN and CDR2 is SYDVKM. In DNA, the CDR3 is TGTGCCAGCTCATCCCCGGTTGAGGCCTTCGGGGAGCAGTACTTC. Translated: CASSSPVEAFGEQYF.

The chain couples TRBV6-4 to TRBJ2-2, with 8 bases fitting TRBD2. With 8 bases clipped from V and 5 bases from J, the junction kept 16 bases outside the gene matches. The CDR3 length is 17 residues. Germline V gives CDR1 MRHNA, CDR2 SNTAGT. This CDR3 is CASSYSAAGGGTGELFF. The DNA for the CDR3 is TGTGCCAGCTCCTACAGTGCCGCGGGAGGCGGTACCGGGGAGCTGTTTTTT.

This chain joins TRBV6-4 and TRBJ2-2, with 9 bases fitting TRBD2. Trimming at V came to 2 bases and at J to 4 bases, leaving 5 bases not matched to a gene. Germline V gene sequence: CDR1 MRHNA, CDR2 SNTAGT. The CDR3 is made up of 16 amino acids. CDR3 in DNA: TGTGCCAGCAGTGACAGAGCGGGGGGCACCACCGGGGAGCTGTTTTTT. The encoded protein is CASSDRAGGTTGELFF.

The chain has TRBV3-1 (or the pseudogene TRBV3-2) and TRBJ2-2; 9 positions agree with TRBD1. In germline, CDR1 is LGHDT, CDR2 YNNKEL (reference sequence). With 5 bases clipped from V and 5 bases from J, the junction kept 6 bases outside the gene matches. There are 15 residues in the CDR3. The DNA of the CDR3 is TGTGCCAGCAGCAACCGGGACAGGGCTACCGGGGAGCTGTTTTTT. Translating gives CASSNRDRATGELFF.

The gene calls are TRBV5-1 and TRBJ1-4, with TRBD1 as a possible D gene (6 bases). Germline V gene data show CDR1 as SGHRS and CDR2 as YFSETQ. The CDR3 runs 15 residues. The ends were cut back, 0 bases at V and 6 bases at J, with 12 bases in the middle. CDR3 loop: CASSLEQGRYEKLFF. Written as DNA, the CDR3 is TGCGCCAGCAGCTTGGAACAGGGTCGCTATGAAAAACTGTTTTTT.

V and J are TRBV29-1 and TRBJ2-3, with TRBD1 identical over 9 bases. The germline V gene encodes CDR1 SQVTM and CDR2 ANQGSEA. The CDR3 consists of 14 residues. The V and J ends lost 3 bases and 4 bases, in that order; junction bases with no gene match: 5. The CDR3 sequence is CSVDSGQGADTQYF. Written as DNA, the CDR3 is TGCAGCGTTGACTCGGGACAGGGAGCAGATACGCAGTATTTT.

The gene calls are TRBV19 and TRBJ1-5; D unresolved. Germline-derived CDR1 and CDR2 are LNHDA and SQIVND (reference sequence). This CDR3 has 16 residues. V was cut by 6 bases and J by 1 base, with 16 bases left in between. CDR3 DNA: TGTGCCAGTAGGGGGAGGCGTTCCGGGAGCAATCAGCCCCAGCATTTT. Amino acid sequence: CASRGRRSGSNQPQHF.

The V gene is TRBV5-6, the J gene TRBJ2-3, with no clear D. Germline CDR1 is SGHDT and CDR2 is YYEEEE. The V gene lost 2 bases and the J gene lost 2 bases, with 0 bases spanning the gap. This CDR3 spans 11 amino acids. CDR3 amino acids: CASSFTDTQYF. In DNA, the CDR3 is TGTGCCAGCAGCTTCACAGATACGCAGTATTTT.

The genes are TRBV6-1 and TRBJ2-7, with D perhaps TRBD1 (5 bases). Trimming shortened V by 2 bases and J by 1 base, and 12 bases separated the two germline ends. Per germline, CDR1 MNHNS and CDR2 SASEGT. This CDR3 has 15 amino acids. CDR3 DNA: TGTGCCAGCAGTGAATCCTGGGGCAGATCCTACGAGCAGTACTTC. It translates to CASSESWGRSYEQYF.

The V call is TRBV4-2, the J call TRBJ1-4; unclear D gene. The CDR3 is 14 residues long. V lost 0 bases and J lost 11, with 13 bases in between. Germline CDR1 reads LGHNA; CDR2 reads YNFKEQ. This CDR3 reads CASSQDRRAGKLFF. CDR3 coding DNA: TGTGCCAGCAGCCAAGATCGACGGGCCGGGAAACTGTTTTTT.

The V gene is TRBV6-1, the J gene TRBJ2-3; D ambiguous. The CDR3 length is 16 residues. Germline V gene data show CDR1 as MNHNS and CDR2 as SASEGT. Trimming removed 1 base from V and 2 bases from J, with 13 bases in between. The CDR3, as DNA: TGTGCCAGCAGTGAAGATGTGGGGTTTAACACAGATACGCAGTATTTT. Amino acids: CASSEDVGFNTDTQYF.

V and J are TRBV28 and TRBJ1-2; D may be TRBD1 (5 bases). V shed 7 bases and J shed 8 bases, with 20 bases lying between them. CDR3 size: 14 residues. The V gene's germline CDR1 is MDHEN and CDR2 SYDVKM. CDR3 region: CASTLRWGGQGYTF. The CDR3 DNA reads as TGTGCCAGCACCCTAAGGTGGGGGGGTCAAGGCTACACCTTC.

This clone occurred a few times. CDR3 region: CASTLGTPLQETQYF. DNA of the CDR3: TGTGCCAGCACCCTGGGGACTCCTCTCCAAGAGACCCAGTACTTC. V usage is TRBV5-5 and J usage is TRBJ2-5, with D possibly being TRBD2 (6 bases). V lost 6 bases to trimming and J lost 1 base, with 16 bases between them. CDR1 and CDR2 (germline): SGHKS, YYEKEE (reference sequence). The CDR3 runs 15 residues.

This rearrangement joins TRBV6-4 to TRBJ2-2; 10 bases are shared with TRBD2. V was pared by 6 bases and J by 5 bases, with 3 bases of the junction left unmatched. The CDR3 extends over 14 amino acids. In germline, CDR1 is MRHNA, CDR2 SNTAGT. CDR3 sequence (DNA): TGTGCCAGCAGCCCGACTAGCGGGACCGGGGAGCTGTTTTTT. Protein: CASSPTSGTGELFF.

J is TRBJ1-1 and V is TRBV18, with 7 bases that match TRBD1. The ends lost 6 bases at V and 4 bases at J; junction bases unmatched: 8. Germline CDR1 KGHSH, CDR2 LQKENI. CDR3 length: 14 residues. CDR3 sequence reads: CASSPGGRTTEAFF. The DNA of the CDR3 is TGTGCCAGCTCCCCAGGGGGAAGGACCACTGAAGCTTTCTTT.

The V and J genes are TRBV11-2 and TRBJ2-1, with 8 bases fitting TRBD2. The junction had 6 bases not matched to a gene; V was cut back by 5 bases and J by 3 bases. The CDR3 length is 15 residues. Germline lookup yields CDR1 SGHAT and CDR2 FQNNGV. The CDR3 sequence: CASSILAAYYNEQFF. In DNA form, the CDR3 reads TGTGCCAGCAGCATACTAGCGGCCTACTACAATGAGCAGTTCTTC.

V and J are TRBV28 and TRBJ2-3; TRBD1 matches 8 bases. Per germline, CDR1 MDHEN and CDR2 SYDVKM. After removal of 7 bases from V and 4 bases from J, the junction contained 7 bases not matched to a gene. CDR3 length: 14 residues. The DNA of the CDR3 is TGTGCCAGCAACCGACAGGGGTCCCCAGATACGCAGTATTTT. Translation gives CASNRQGSPDTQYF.